The sequence of this T cell receptor (beta chain) was determined in a study of Ad26.COV2.S vaccination and SARS-CoV-2 variants (dated by TCRdb to about 2021). Turning to the overall study: TCRbeta repertoire sequencing served as the tool for gauging how specific and how broad the SARS-CoV-2-reactive T cell receptors were following Ad26.COV2.S vaccination. The TCR-sequenced set comprised approximately 30 samples: around 20 Ad26.COV2.S vaccine recipients, 5 placebo recipients and 8 SARS-CoV-2 convalescent individuals. The paper as a whole reports these results and caveats: After vaccination, spike-specific CD8+ and CD4+ T cell responses were reported to show substantial breadth. Ad26.COV2.S recipients had higher spike-specific TCR breadth than placebo recipients (P = 0.0014). Non-spike TCR breadth was comparable between vaccine and placebo recipients, consistent with the vaccine containing only spike. The authors noted that the TCR breadth and depth analyses may have underestimated total T cell responses.

From V the trimming removes 3 bases and from J it removes 11 bases, while the gene matches leave 9 bases of the junction unaccounted for. The CDR3 covers 14 residues, taking in both the cysteine and the phenylalanine. The only DNA kept is the CDR3, 42 bases in frame from the first base. The germline V gene encodes CDR1 SNHLY and CDR2 FYNNEI. The time point label for this specimen denotes: individuals recovered from natural SARS-CoV-2 infection. The immunoSEQ Assay was used to sequence TCRbeta CDR3 regions. After extraction, genomic DNA underwent amplification by bias-controlled multiplex PCR, followed by high-throughput sequencing. The original pipeline was this. To quantify the absolute abundance of every unique TCRbeta CDR3 region, sequences were collapsed and filtered. Usable DNA was measured by amplifying reference genes present in all nucleated cells, and TCRbeta template counts were normalized to that usable DNA to estimate T cell fraction. Repertoire TCRs were annotated as SARS-CoV-2-specific by exact matching of V gene, CDR3 amino acid sequence and J gene to a known reactive TCR set. MIRA supplied the reference SARS-CoV-2 TCR set, which was filtered for enrichment in COVID-19-positive ImmuneCODE repertoires so that public or cross-reactive TCRs were removed. Using the MIRA antigens, annotated TCRs were further analysed by specific ORF or by position within an ORF. Breadth was defined as annotated unique rearrangements over total unique productive rearrangements; depth was the summed frequency of those rearrangements. TCR breadth was compared between groups using two-sided Wilcoxon rank-sum tests. Sourced from immuneACCESS, this table was stored by TCRdb with only in-frame sequences that have V and J called. A share of the clones is absent; for the studies checked, an unresolved V gene accounts for under half, and the remainder has no known explanation. V, J and clone size derive from that table, while D and trimming were established from the DNA sequence. This sample gives hundreds of thousands of clones in total; 92% of them show up just once. The ten largest account for 3.9% of the sample.

In the case of this clone: Which antigen it targets is not known. No qualities accompany the bases; no much larger clone lies one base away.

The specimen was peripheral blood, collected after recovery from COVID-19. This clonotype was obtained from a human donor who had recovered from COVID-19. The chain couples TRBV2 to TRBJ1-4, and 7 bases in between align with TRBD1. The DNA is TGTGCCAGCAGTGATGTCGTACAGGGGTTTAAACTGTTTTTT. Its protein product is CASSDVVQGFKLFF.